These 27 T cell receptor beta chains came from one sample sequenced in a study of CD8 T cells in Susac syndrome. cDNA came from 0.5 to 1 ug RNA primed by random hexamers. TCRdb recomputed calls from the immunoSEQ multiplex PCR reads with MiXCR, one row per CDR3 protein. The data show more than 150,000 distinct CDR3 sequences, around 94% seen once. The sequenced material came from CD4+ T cells from PBMCs. These receptors came from a human donor in good health.

This clonotype appeared a few times. The rearrangement joins TRBV4-1 to TRBJ2-1; 13 bases map to TRBD2. This CDR3 has 15 residues. Trimming took 4 bases from V and 6 from J; bases not matched to a gene: 3. Germline CDR1 MGHRA, CDR2 YSYEKL. The CDR3, as DNA: TGCGCCAGCAGCCCGGGACTAGCGGGGTCCAATGAGCAGTTCTTC. Residues: CASSPGLAGSNEQFF.

CDR3 in DNA: TGTGCCAGCGCCGAGGGGAGTACGCAGTATTTT. Translating it yields CASAEGSTQYF. V gene TRBV12-3 or TRBV12-4 combines with J gene TRBJ2-3; D could derive from TRBD1 or TRBD2 (5 bases each). V was pared by 8 bases and J by 8 bases, with 11 bases between. The CDR3 extends over 11 amino acids.

The V gene is TRBV29-1, the J gene TRBJ2-2; D is tentatively TRBD1 or TRBD2 (5 bases each). Germline V gene sequence: CDR1 SQVTM, CDR2 ANQGSEA. CDR3 length: 15 amino acids. Between the trimmed V and J ends, which lost 7 bases and 1 base, there was a span of 16 bases. CDR3: CSATHGTENTGELFF. Here the CDR3 DNA reads TGCAGCGCCACTCACGGGACCGAGAACACCGGGGAGCTGTTTTTT.

The rearrangement links TRBV4-3 to TRBJ2-3, with D possibly matching TRBD2 (6 bases). V shed 4 bases and J shed 9 bases, with 23 bases lying between them. The CDR3 runs to 16 residues. Germline V gene sequence: CDR1 LGHNA, CDR2 YSLEER. CDR3 bases: TGCGCCAGCAGCCGAGTTTATCAAGGGGAGGCCCGGACGCAGTATTTT. Translated: CASSRVYQGEARTQYF.

The V call is TRBV29-1, the J call TRBJ1-6; D may be TRBD1 (6 bases). The germline V gene has CDR1 SQVTM and CDR2 ANQGSEA. The CDR3 sequence is 17 residues long. The germline V and J ends were trimmed by 6 bases and 0 bases, with 18 bases remaining between them. CDR3: CSVPRSRGASYNSPLHF. Written as DNA, the CDR3 is TGCAGCGTGCCCCGGTCGCGGGGGGCCTCCTATAATTCACCCCTCCACTTT.

The chain couples TRBV29-1 to TRBJ1-4; 11 nucleotides align to TRBD1. V shed 7 bases, J shed 2 bases, and the junction held 6 bases outside the gene matches. This CDR3 is 15 amino acids long. Germline CDR1 is SQVTM and CDR2 is ANQGSEA. As DNA, the CDR3 is TGCAGCGCCGCGGACAGGGGGCTTACTAATGAAAAACTGTTTTTT. This translates into CSAADRGLTNEKLFF. Full variable domain (missing parts from reference TRBV29-1 and TRBJ1-4): SAVISQKPSRDICQRGTSLTIQCQVDSQVTMMFWYRQQPGQSLTLIATANQGSEATYESGFVIDKFPISRPNLTFSTLTVSNMSPEDSSIYLCSAADRGLTNEKLFFGSGTQLSVL.

V gene TRBV7-6 combines with J gene TRBJ2-1, with 7 positions matching TRBD2. Trimming removed 2 bases from V and 7 bases from J; junction bases left unmatched: 8. Per germline, CDR1 SGHVS and CDR2 FNYEAQ. The CDR3 runs to 15 residues. The CDR3 reads CASSLMRTSRNEQFF. CDR3 nucleotides: TGTGCCAGCAGCTTAATGAGGACTAGTCGGAATGAGCAGTTCTTC.

This sequence joins TRBV15 and TRBJ2-7, with a weak D call TRBD2 (5 bases). The germline V gene has CDR1 LNHNV and CDR2 YYDKDF (reference sequence). The CDR3 spans 12 residues. V dropped 2 bases and J dropped 4 bases, with 6 bases sitting between them. For the CDR3, the DNA is TGTGCCACCAGCAGACGGGGTTACGAGCAGTACTTC. This codes for CATSRRGYEQYF.

Written as DNA, the CDR3 is TGTGCCACCAGCAGAGATCTCTCTGGAAACACCATATATTTT. Encoded protein: CATSRDLSGNTIYF. The chain links TRBV15 to TRBJ1-3; D is undetermined. Trimming shortened V by 0 bases and J by 0 bases, and 3 bases separated the two germline ends. CDR1 and CDR2 from the germline V gene are LNHNV and YYDKDF (reference sequence). CDR3 size: 14 residues.

This sequence joins TRBV20-1 and TRBJ2-7; TRBD1 matches at 7 bases. Germline V lookup: CDR1 DFQATT, CDR2 SNEGSKA (reference sequence). V lost 0 bases, J lost 0 bases, and 2 bases stayed unmatched. The CDR3 totals 14 residues. In DNA, the CDR3 is TGCAGTGCTAGAGAAGGGGGCAGCTCCTACGAGCAGTACTTC. The encoded protein is CSAREGGSSYEQYF.

The chain recombines TRBV12-3 or TRBV12-4 with TRBJ2-7; D assignment may be TRBD1 or TRBD2 (5 bases each). Trimming removed 3 bases at V and 0 bases at J, with 9 bases between. CDR3 length: 14 residues. The chain's CDR3 is CASSFSGSSYEQYF. CDR3 nucleotides: TGTGCCAGCAGTTTTTCAGGGAGCTCCTACGAGCAGTACTTC.

The rearrangement joins TRBV4-3 to TRBJ2-3; 12 bases line up with TRBD2. This CDR3 contains 16 residues. CDR1 and CDR2 (germline): LGHNA, YSLEER. V lost 5 bases, J lost 2 bases, and 5 bases stayed unmatched. CDR3: CASSYRTSGVTDTQYF. The CDR3, as DNA: TGCGCCAGCAGCTATCGGACTAGCGGGGTCACAGATACGCAGTATTTT.

This sequence joins TRBV30 and TRBJ1-2; no reliable D call. This CDR3 spans 13 amino acids. Trimming left V 5 bases short and J 1 base short, with 11 bases between. Germline assignment: CDR1 GTSNPN and CDR2 SVGIG (reference sequence). CDR3 loop: CAWGGRSNYGYTF. In DNA, the CDR3 is TGTGCCTGGGGCGGACGGAGTAACTATGGCTACACCTTC.

The chain has TRBV12-3 or TRBV12-4 and TRBJ1-2; possible D gene TRBD1, 6 bases. The CDR3 totals 13 residues. Trimming shortened V by 6 bases and J by 6 bases, and 14 bases separated the two germline ends. CDR3 amino acids: CASSEGGWNGYTF. CDR3 nucleotide sequence: TGTGCCAGCAGCGAGGGGGGTTGGAATGGCTACACCTTC.

This chain connects TRBV4-2 to TRBJ2-5, with TRBD2 matching over 10 bases. V shed 0 bases and J 5 bases; nucleotides not matched to a gene: 3. Germline V gene sequence: CDR1 LGHNA, CDR2 YNFKEQ. The length of the CDR3 is 15 residues. CDR3 bases: TGTGCCAGCAGCCAAGAGGGACTAGCGCGGGAGACCCAGTACTTC. As protein: CASSQEGLARETQYF.

The chain carries TRBV4-1 and TRBJ1-6, with 7 bases that match TRBD1. V was pared by 0 bases and J by 9 bases, with 5 bases of the junction left unmatched. Germline CDR1 is MGHRA and CDR2 is YSYEKL. This CDR3 is 15 amino acids long. CDR3 nucleotides: TGCGCCAGCAGCCAAGATCGAGGGGGCCTTTCACCCCTCCACTTT. It specifies CASSQDRGGLSPLHF.

The V and J genes are TRBV6-6 and TRBJ2-1; D might be TRBD1 (5 bases). Trimming stripped 5 bases from V and 4 bases from J, with 9 bases between. CDR3 length: 13 residues. Germline V CDR1 and CDR2: MNHNY, SVGAGI (reference sequence). CDR3 DNA sequence: TGTGCCAGCAGTAAAGACAGATACAATGAGCAGTTCTTC. Translated, it gives CASSKDRYNEQFF.

V and J are TRBV15 and TRBJ2-3; the match to TRBD2 covers 12 bases. Looked up from germline, CDR1 is LNHNV and CDR2 is YYDKDF (reference sequence). This CDR3 is built from 16 residues. The V gene end was trimmed by 1 base and the J gene end by 6 bases; junction bases not matched to a gene: 5. CDR3 sequence reads: CATSRGLAGDGDTQYF. The CDR3 DNA reads TGTGCCACCAGCAGAGGACTAGCGGGGGATGGCGATACGCAGTATTTT.

This clonotype showed up just once. This chain links TRBV20-1 with TRBJ2-7; 7 positions agree with TRBD1. The CDR3 has 12 amino acids. Germline V gene lookup returns CDR1 DFQATT and CDR2 SNEGSKA (reference sequence). Trimming at V came to 7 bases and at J to 9 bases, leaving 12 bases not matched to a gene. The CDR3 bases are TGCAGTGTGAGGATAACAGGGGATCGGCAGTACTTC. It yields the protein CSVRITGDRQYF.

The rearrangement uses TRBV5-1 and TRBJ1-6; 7 nucleotides match TRBD1. The CDR3 extends over 14 amino acids. V lost 4 bases, J lost 9 bases, and 7 bases stayed unmatched. Germline CDR1 and CDR2: SGHRS and YFSETQ. For the CDR3, the DNA is TGCGCCAGCAGCCCGCAGGGGGAAGGTTCACCCCTCCACTTT. Amino acids: CASSPQGEGSPLHF. Based on the CDR3 plus reference TRBV5-1 and TRBJ1-6, the full variable domain is KAGVTQTPRYLIKTRGQQVTLSCSPISGHRSVSWYQQTPGQGLQFLFEYFSETQRNKGNFPGRFSGRQFSNSRSEMNVSTLELGDSALYLCASSPQGEGSPLHFGNGTRLTVT.

The chain combines TRBV15 with TRBJ2-1; 8 nucleotides match TRBD1. V lost 3 bases and J lost 0; bases outside the gene matches: 4. CDR1 is LNHNV, CDR2 YYDKDF, per germline (reference sequence). The length of the CDR3 is 16 residues. The CDR3 here is CATSRAGTGSYNEQFF. The CDR3 bases are TGTGCCACCAGCAGGGCCGGGACAGGCTCCTACAATGAGCAGTTCTTC.

The chain has TRBV3-1 and TRBJ2-1; the match to TRBD2 covers 9 bases. The V segment lost 2 bases and the J segment 10 bases; nucleotides outside the gene matches: 3. Germline V gene lookup returns CDR1 LGHDT and CDR2 YNNKEL (reference sequence). The CDR3 has 13 residues. Here the CDR3 DNA reads TGTGCCAGCAGCCAATATACTAGCGGGGAGCAGTTCTTC. It yields the protein CASSQYTSGEQFF.

This clonotype was seen only once. The chain has TRBV23-1 and TRBJ1-2, with TRBD1 matching over 9 bases. TRBV23-1 is an ORF, with its function uncertain. Unmatched junction bases numbered 7, after V lost 2 bases and J lost 6 bases. The CDR3 spans 15 residues. CDR3 coding DNA: TGCGCCAGCAGTCAACCATGGACAGGGGAGGATGGCTACACCTTC. Residues: CASSQPWTGEDGYTF.

The gene calls are TRBV20-1 and TRBJ1-2; D gene uncertain. With 3 bases removed from V and 10 bases from J, the gap between germline ends came to 12 bases. The CDR3 loop spans 11 amino acids. Germline V gene data show CDR1 as DFQATT and CDR2 as SNEGSKA (reference sequence). CDR3 loop: CSARKAGPYTF. The CDR3 DNA is TGCAGTGCTAGGAAGGCGGGCCCCTACACCTTC.

The chain links TRBV2 to TRBJ1-6; the match to TRBD1 covers 7 bases. The CDR3 contains 14 residues. V was pared by 11 bases and J by 0 bases, with 4 bases of the junction left unmatched. Germline V gene lookup returns CDR1 SNHLY and CDR2 FYNNEI. The CDR3 reads CASRDSSYNSPLHF. CDR3 DNA sequence: TGTGCCTCCCGGGACAGCTCCTATAATTCACCCCTCCACTTT.

The V and J genes are TRBV20-1 and TRBJ2-1; D may match TRBD1 or TRBD2 (6 bases each). Looked up from germline, CDR1 is DFQATT and CDR2 is SNEGSKA (reference sequence). The CDR3 has 17 amino acids. V shed 1 base and J shed 0 bases, with 16 bases lying between them. CDR3 region: CSARVARGESSYNEQFF. In nucleotides, the CDR3 is TGCAGTGCTAGAGTAGCGAGGGGGGAGAGCTCCTACAATGAGCAGTTCTTC.

The chain has TRBV29-1 and TRBJ1-3, with D possibly being TRBD1 (6 bases). The V gene lost 7 bases and the J gene lost 4 bases, with 14 bases spanning the gap. Germline CDR1 reads SQVTM; CDR2 reads ANQGSEA. The CDR3 consists of 13 residues. The chain's CDR3 is CSASAGGGNTIYF. The CDR3, as DNA: TGCAGCGCCAGTGCGGGGGGCGGAAACACCATATATTTT. Looking up the rest from reference TRBV29-1 and TRBJ1-3 gives the full variable domain: SAVISQKPSRDICQRGTSLTIQCQVDSQVTMMFWYRQQPGQSLTLIATANQGSEATYESGFVIDKFPISRPNLTFSTLTVSNMSPEDSSIYLCSASAGGGNTIYFGEGSWLTVV.